This entry features one TCR beta chain sequence. This clonotype was recorded many times. Its antigen remains undetermined. Per-base quality was not reported, and no clone a single base away is much larger than it. CDR1 and CDR2, per the germline V gene (reference sequence), are DFQATT and SNEGSKA. Inclusive of the bounding cysteine and phenylalanine, the CDR3 is 14 residues long. Only CDR3 DNA is held: 42 bases, read in frame from base 1. V is cut by 4 bases and J by 5 bases, and the space between the germline ends is 17 bases. Libraries were made using 5' RACE. Sequencing relied on an Illumina HiSeq 2000. Template switching introduced a universal primer binding site; the final cDNA contained a unique molecular identifier, enabling accurate counting of TCR cDNA molecules. Specific primers in the conserved constant-segment region were used to synthesize first-strand cDNA for TCR alpha and beta chains. To control for contamination, each cDNA library was double barcoded with a SMART-Mk sample barcode plus Illumina barcodes. TruSeq adapter sequences, together with Illumina sample barcodes, were added in two successive PCR steps. The Illumina HiSeq platform was used with custom primers to sequence TCR alpha and beta cDNA libraries. Regarding the original processing steps: Raw reads were processed with MiGEC to extract unique molecular identifiers, and MiXCR was used to determine CDR3 positions. For each individual, recombination models were inferred using an EM algorithm with the repgenHMM and IGoR tools. The tcR package in R was used for shared clonotype analysis, with sharing normalized by the product of cloneset sizes. To study raw recombination free of thymic and clonal selection effects, out-of-frame nonproductive sequences were analyzed. The public sequencing data were trimmed at Q25 with fastp and processed into clonotypes with MiXCR by TCRdb, which kept only in-frame beta chains. Identical CDR3 protein sequences are pooled into one entry, listed with their most common genes and DNA. TCRdb, not the authors, supplied the V and J calls. For this sample the table gives 300,000 or so distinct CDR3 sequences, of which roughly 9.7% were detected only once. Approximately 6.5% of the sample belongs to the ten largest clones.

Only healthy Caucasian donors were included. The twin cohort comprised three pairs of female monozygotic twins, all aged roughly 18 to 30 years. Positive isolation kits from Invitrogen were used to isolate CD4+ and CD8+ T cell populations. The data were obtained in a study of identical twins (dated by TCRdb to the mid-2010s). As for the study more broadly: TCR alpha and beta repertoires from monozygotic twins, unrelated adults of various ages and cord blood were deep-sequenced to test whether fetal clonotypes persist. Replicate twin experiments were performed at different times using different library preparation protocols to rule out contamination. On the study overall, not on this receptor specifically: Invariant T cells such as MAIT and iNKT could partly confound zero-insertion analyses, although diverse VJ usage argued against such confounding for most clonotypes. Recombination models systematically underestimated out-of-frame TCR alpha sharing in monozygotic twins but agreed with sharing between unrelated individuals. Compared with coincidental sharing between unrelated individuals, an excess of low generation-probability sequences was observed among out-of-frame TCR alpha sequences shared between twins. Because the same donors could not be followed over many years, conclusions were based on cross-sectional statistical analysis. Fewer insertions were carried by abundant cord blood beta clonotypes, a similar but weaker trend appeared in young adult naive repertoires, and no such trend appeared in memory repertoires. The excess sharing between twins in beta out-of-frame sequences was weaker because fewer shared sequences reduced the signal-to-noise ratio.

These sequences were also reported in another study, on yellow fever vaccine responses in identical twins. The second study also describes: The authors reported that the T cell response to vaccination in identical twins appeared partly convergent and partly personalized. In the study, vaccine-responding T cell clones were precisely tracked in identical twins.

The sequenced material came from CD8+ T cells sorted from blood. The rearranged segments are TRBV20-1 and TRBJ2-5, with the D segment possibly TRBD1 or TRBD2, each aligning over 5 bases. The sequence was obtained from a woman under 30 in good health. The CDR3 sequence is CSATRDHSYETQYF. The sequenced DNA: TGCAGTGCTACCCGGGACCATTCGTATGAGACCCAGTACTTC.